The next 12 T cell receptor beta chains were all read from a single sample in a study of T cells after yellow fever vaccination. TCRdb analysed the 5' RACE reads with MiXCR anew, one entry per CDR3 protein. The data show approximately 70,000 distinct CDR3 sequences, with around 7.7% seen just once and approximately 31% held by the top ten. The sample was CD8+ T cells sorted from PBMCs, taken 9 to 10 days after the first yellow fever vaccination. These receptors were taken from a man aged 18 to 30 who received the YFV17D yellow fever vaccine.

This clonotype was seen only a few times. This chain joins TRBV5-1 and TRBJ1-2; D remains ambiguous. Deletions cut 0 bases from V and 4 bases from J, with 13 bases between. The CDR3 extends over 15 amino acids. In germline, CDR1 is SGHRS, CDR2 YFSETQ. The CDR3 coding sequence is TGCGCCAGCAGCTTGGAAATAGCGGACGCCTATGGCTACACCTTC. This gives the protein CASSLEIADAYGYTF.

The table lists this clonotype with many counts. The chain employs TRBV20-1 and TRBJ1-2, with no clear D. The V gene lost 6 bases and the J gene lost 2 bases, with 13 bases spanning the gap. This CDR3 has 13 residues. Germline loops: CDR1 DFQATT, CDR2 SNEGSKA (reference sequence). The CDR3 sequence is CSATGRSNYGYTF. CDR3 DNA: TGCAGTGCCACCGGGAGGTCCAACTATGGCTACACCTTC.

This clonotype was counted at least ten times. The gene calls are TRBV6-5 and TRBJ2-1, with D perhaps being TRBD1 or TRBD2 (6 bases each). V lost 2 bases, J lost 6 bases, and 8 bases lay in between. This CDR3 region has 13 residues. Germline V lookup: CDR1 MNHEY, CDR2 SVGAGI. CDR3 residues: CASSYGGPNEQFF. The CDR3 DNA is TGTGCCAGCAGTTACGGGGGGCCCAATGAGCAGTTCTTC.

This clonotype was counted ten times or more. CDR3 in DNA: TGTGCCAGCAGTGAAGGGAGCTACGAGCAGTACGTC. This translates into CASSEGSYEQYV. The chain has TRBV6-1 and TRBJ2-7; no firm D call. Between the trimmed V and J ends, which lost 1 base and 3 bases, there was a span of 4 bases. Per germline, CDR1 MNHNS and CDR2 SASEGT. This CDR3 comprises 12 residues.

This clonotype was seen repeatedly, ten times or more. This chain connects TRBV27 to TRBJ1-2, with TRBD1 matching over 10 bases. The V segment lost 2 bases and the J segment 4 bases; nucleotides outside the gene matches: 4. Germline V CDR1 and CDR2: MNHEY, SMNVEV (reference sequence). The CDR3 has 15 amino acids. The CDR3 DNA follows: TGTGCCAGCAGTTTACGGGGACAGGGGTTCTATGGCTACACCTTC. It yields the protein CASSLRGQGFYGYTF.

About this clonotype itself: It may be a read error: a sequence one base away is much more abundant. V is TRBV30 and J is TRBJ2-1, with a tentative D call TRBD1 (5 bases). Germline assignment: CDR1 GTSNPN and CDR2 SVGIG (reference sequence). V was pared by 5 bases and J by 4 bases, with 9 bases between. The CDR3 runs to 12 residues. The CDR3 bases are TGTGCCTGGGACAGTGAGTACAATGAGCAGTTCTTC. Amino acids: CAWDSEYNEQFF.

J is TRBJ2-7 and V is TRBV7-9; no reliable D call. CDR3 length: 11 residues. CDR1 and CDR2 (germline): SEHNR, FQNEAQ (reference sequence). The V and J ends lost 4 bases and 3 bases respectively, with 4 bases between them. The CDR3 DNA is TGTGCCAGCAGCTGGCGCTACGAGCAGTACTTC. It codes for CASSWRYEQYF.

In its sample, this clonotype was seen a few times. The V and J genes are TRBV6-5 and TRBJ1-2; unclear D gene. Trimming removed 0 bases from V and 4 bases from J, with 12 bases in between. Germline loops: CDR1 MNHEY, CDR2 SVGAGI. This CDR3 has 15 residues. CDR3 amino acids: CASSYSLAGFYGYTF. The CDR3 DNA follows: TGTGCCAGCAGTTACTCGTTAGCGGGTTTCTATGGCTACACCTTC.

This clonotype came up many times. This chain joins TRBV27 and TRBJ2-3; possible D gene TRBD1, 5 bases. Germline assignment: CDR1 MNHEY and CDR2 SMNVEV (reference sequence). This CDR3 spans 13 amino acids. Trimming stripped 8 bases from V and 2 bases from J, with 11 bases between. CDR3 nucleotide sequence: TGTGCCAGCGCCCCCAGGGACACAGATACGCAGTATTTT. Translated: CASAPRDTDTQYF.

This clonotype was found many times. This chain joins TRBV7-2 and TRBJ2-1; perhaps TRBD1 as D (5 bases). Germline CDR1 and CDR2: SGHTA and FQGNSA. The V gene lost 5 bases and the J gene lost 9 bases, with 14 bases spanning the gap. The CDR3 length is 13 residues. As DNA, the CDR3 is TGTGCCAGCAGCGCAGGGTACGGTGGTGAGCAGTTCTTC. The encoded protein is CASSAGYGGEQFF.

This clonotype was recorded a few times. V gene TRBV6-5 combines with J gene TRBJ1-2; the match to TRBD1 covers 7 bases. CDR3 size: 15 residues. V lost 5 bases, J lost 2 bases, and 8 bases stayed unmatched. From germline, CDR1 is MNHEY and CDR2 SVGAGI. CDR3 in DNA: TGTGCCAGCAGTACCCCGGGACAGTTAAACTATGGCTACACCTTC. Amino acids: CASSTPGQLNYGYTF.

This chain links TRBV7-9 with TRBJ1-2; possible D gene TRBD1, 5 bases. V was shortened by 5 bases and J by 8 bases, with 15 bases between the two germline ends. The CDR3 runs 13 residues. Germline assignment: CDR1 SEHNR and CDR2 FQNEAQ (reference sequence). In nucleotides, the CDR3 is TGTGCCAGCAGCCCTTGGGACGGCGAGGGCTACACCTTC. Its protein product is CASSPWDGEGYTF.